This TCR beta chain was sequenced in a study of cytomegalovirus exposure and HLA in healthy donors. Findings and limits, study-wide: Many donors carried some public TCRs, although rarity characterized most TCR sequences. Presence/absence results assume similar sequencing depth per donor, which may not hold. In a later analysis, across HLA loci, associated TCR counts were highest for DRB1, lowest for HLA-C.

V was pared by 8 bases and J by 4 bases, with 8 bases of the junction left unmatched. Germline V gives CDR1 MNHNS, CDR2 SASEGT. This CDR3 has 14 amino acids. A multiplex PCR was run with 60 Vbeta primers and 13 Jbeta primers. Some clones are missing from TCRdb's copy, which holds only in-frame ones; the method was immunoSEQ multiplex PCR. The sample totals around 130,000 clones. About this clone itself: Its target is not known.

The source of this sequence is a woman aged 55-69 years in good health and CMV-seronegative. The chain is built from TRBV6-1 and TRBJ2-5; 9 bases line up with TRBD1. Input material: PBMCs. The CDR3: CASSTGGMAETQYF. CDR3 DNA sequence: TGTGCCAGCTCGACAGGGGGGATGGCAGAGACCCAGTACTTC.